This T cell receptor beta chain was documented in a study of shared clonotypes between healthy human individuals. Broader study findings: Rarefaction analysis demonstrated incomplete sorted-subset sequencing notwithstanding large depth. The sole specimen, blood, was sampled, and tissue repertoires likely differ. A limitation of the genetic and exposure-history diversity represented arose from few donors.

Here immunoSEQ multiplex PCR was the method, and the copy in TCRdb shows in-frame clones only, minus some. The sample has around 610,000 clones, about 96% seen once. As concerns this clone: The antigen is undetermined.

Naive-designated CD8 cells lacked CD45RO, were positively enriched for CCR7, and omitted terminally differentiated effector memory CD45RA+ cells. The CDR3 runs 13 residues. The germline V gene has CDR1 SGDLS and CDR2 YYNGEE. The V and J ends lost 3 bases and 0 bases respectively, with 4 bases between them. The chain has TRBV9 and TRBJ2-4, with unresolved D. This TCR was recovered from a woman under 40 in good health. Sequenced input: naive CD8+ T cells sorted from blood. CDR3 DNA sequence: TGTGCCAGCAGCGGGGGAGCCAAAAACATTCAGTACTTC. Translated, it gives CASSGGAKNIQYF.